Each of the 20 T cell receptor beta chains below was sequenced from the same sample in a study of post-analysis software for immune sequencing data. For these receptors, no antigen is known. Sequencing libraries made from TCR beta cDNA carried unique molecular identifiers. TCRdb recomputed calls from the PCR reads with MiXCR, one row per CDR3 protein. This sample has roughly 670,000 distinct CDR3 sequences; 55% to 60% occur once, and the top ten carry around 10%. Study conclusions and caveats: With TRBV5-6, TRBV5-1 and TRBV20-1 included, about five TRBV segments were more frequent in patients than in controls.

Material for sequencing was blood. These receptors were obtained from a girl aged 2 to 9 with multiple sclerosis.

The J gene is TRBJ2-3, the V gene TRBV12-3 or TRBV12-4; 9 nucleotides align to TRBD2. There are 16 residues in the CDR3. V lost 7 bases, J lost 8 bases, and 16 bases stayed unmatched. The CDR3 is CASNEMRGGHPPTQYF. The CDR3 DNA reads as TGTGCCAGCAACGAAATGCGGGGGGGCCATCCACCTACGCAGTATTTT.

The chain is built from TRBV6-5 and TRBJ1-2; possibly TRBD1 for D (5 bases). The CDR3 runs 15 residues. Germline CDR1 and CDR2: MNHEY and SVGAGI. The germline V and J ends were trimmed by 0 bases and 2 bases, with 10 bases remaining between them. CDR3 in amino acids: CASSYSSAGNYGYTF. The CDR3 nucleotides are TGTGCCAGCAGTTACTCGTCGGCAGGGAACTATGGCTACACCTTC.

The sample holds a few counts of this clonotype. This CDR3 is CASSRDTSQETQYF. CDR3 in DNA: TGTGCCAGCAGCCGGGACACCTCCCAAGAGACCCAGTACTTC. V and J are TRBV6-5 and TRBJ2-5; tentatively, D is TRBD1 (6 bases). Per the germline V gene, CDR1 is MNHEY and CDR2 is SVGAGI. V lost 6 bases, J lost 1 base, and 12 bases lay in between. This CDR3 contains 14 residues.

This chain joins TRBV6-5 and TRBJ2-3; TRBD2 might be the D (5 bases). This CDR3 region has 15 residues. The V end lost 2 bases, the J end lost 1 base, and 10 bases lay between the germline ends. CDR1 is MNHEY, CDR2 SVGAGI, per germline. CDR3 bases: TGTGCCAGCAGTTACGGGGAGAGCCGCACAGATACGCAGTATTTT. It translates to CASSYGESRTDTQYF.

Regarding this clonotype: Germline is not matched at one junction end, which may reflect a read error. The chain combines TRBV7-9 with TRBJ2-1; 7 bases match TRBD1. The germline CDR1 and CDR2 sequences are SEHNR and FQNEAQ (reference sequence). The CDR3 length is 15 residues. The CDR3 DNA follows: TGTGCTAGCAGCCCCCGGGACAGCGGCTACAATGAGCAGTTCTTC. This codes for CASSPRDSGYNEQFF.

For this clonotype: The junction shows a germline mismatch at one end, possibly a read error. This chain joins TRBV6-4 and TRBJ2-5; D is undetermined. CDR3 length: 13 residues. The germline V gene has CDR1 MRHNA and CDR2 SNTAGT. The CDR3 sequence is CASSDPKFYGQYF. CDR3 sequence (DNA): TGTGCCAGCAGTGACCCAAAGTTCTACGGGCAGTATTTC.

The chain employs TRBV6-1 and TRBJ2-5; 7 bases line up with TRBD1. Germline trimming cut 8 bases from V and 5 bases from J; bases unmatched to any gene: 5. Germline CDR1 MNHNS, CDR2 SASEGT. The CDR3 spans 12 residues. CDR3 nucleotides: TGTGCCAGCGCCAGGGGGTGGGAGACCCAGTACTTC. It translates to CASARGWETQYF.

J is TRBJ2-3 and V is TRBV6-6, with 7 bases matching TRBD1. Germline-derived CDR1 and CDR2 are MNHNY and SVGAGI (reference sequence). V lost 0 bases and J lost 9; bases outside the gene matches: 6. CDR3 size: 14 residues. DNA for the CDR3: TGTGCCAGCAGTTACTCAGAGGGGGCGCAGACGCAGTATTTT. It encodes CASSYSEGAQTQYF.

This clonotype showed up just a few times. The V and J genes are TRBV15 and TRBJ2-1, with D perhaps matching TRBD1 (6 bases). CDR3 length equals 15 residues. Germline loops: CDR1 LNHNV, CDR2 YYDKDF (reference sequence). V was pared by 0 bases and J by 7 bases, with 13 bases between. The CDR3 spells CATSREGAQGNEQFF. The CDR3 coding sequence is TGTGCCACCAGCAGAGAAGGGGCCCAGGGGAATGAGCAGTTCTTC.

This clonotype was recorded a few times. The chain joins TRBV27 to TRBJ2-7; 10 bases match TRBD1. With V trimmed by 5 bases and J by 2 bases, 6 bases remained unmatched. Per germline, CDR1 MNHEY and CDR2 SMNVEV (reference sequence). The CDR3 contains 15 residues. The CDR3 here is CASSMTGGSAYEQYF. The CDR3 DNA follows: TGTGCCAGCAGTATGACAGGGGGCAGCGCCTACGAGCAGTACTTC.

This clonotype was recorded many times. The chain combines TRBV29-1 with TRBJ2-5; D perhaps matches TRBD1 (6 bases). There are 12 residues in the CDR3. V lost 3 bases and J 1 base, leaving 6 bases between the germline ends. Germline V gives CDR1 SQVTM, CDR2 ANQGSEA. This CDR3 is CSVDRGQETQYF. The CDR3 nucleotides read TGCAGCGTTGACAGGGGCCAAGAGACCCAGTACTTC.

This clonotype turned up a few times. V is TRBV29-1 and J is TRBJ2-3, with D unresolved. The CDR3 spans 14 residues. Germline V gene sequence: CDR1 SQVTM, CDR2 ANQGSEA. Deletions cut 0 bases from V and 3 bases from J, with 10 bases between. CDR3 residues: CSVEDRVGTDTQYF. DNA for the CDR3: TGCAGCGTTGAAGATCGGGTGGGGACAGATACGCAGTATTTT.

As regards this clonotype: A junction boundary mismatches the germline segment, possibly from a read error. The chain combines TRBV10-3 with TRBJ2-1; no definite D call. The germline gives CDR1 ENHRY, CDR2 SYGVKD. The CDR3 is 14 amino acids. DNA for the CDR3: TGTGCCACCAGTGGAGAAGTGGGTCTGCTCGCCCCGTTCTTC. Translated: CATSGEVGLLAPFF.

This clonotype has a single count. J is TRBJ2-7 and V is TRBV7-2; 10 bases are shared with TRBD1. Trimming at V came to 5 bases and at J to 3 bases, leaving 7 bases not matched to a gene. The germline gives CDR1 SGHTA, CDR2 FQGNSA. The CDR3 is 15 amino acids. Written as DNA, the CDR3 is TGTGCCAGCAGCCCCGGGAGGGACAGGGGCTACGAGCAGTACTTC. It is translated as CASSPGRDRGYEQYF. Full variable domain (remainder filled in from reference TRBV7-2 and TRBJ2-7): GAGVSQSPSNKVTEKGKDVELRCDPISGHTALYWYRQSLGQGLEFLIYFQGNSAPDKSGLPSDRFSAERTGGSVSTLTIQRTQQEDSAVYLCASSPGRDRGYEQYFGPGTRLTVT.

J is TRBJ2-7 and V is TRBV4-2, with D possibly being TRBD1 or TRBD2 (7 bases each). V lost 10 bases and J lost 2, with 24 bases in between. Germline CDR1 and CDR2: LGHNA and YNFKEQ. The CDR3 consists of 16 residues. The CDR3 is CAIRGGDRVYPYEQYF. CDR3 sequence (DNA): TGTGCCATCAGGGGGGGCGACAGGGTCTACCCCTACGAGCAGTACTTC.

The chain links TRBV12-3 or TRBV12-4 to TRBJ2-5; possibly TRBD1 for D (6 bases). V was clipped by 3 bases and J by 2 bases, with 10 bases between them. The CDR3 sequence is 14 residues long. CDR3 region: CASSFRDIQETQYF. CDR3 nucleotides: TGTGCCAGCAGTTTCAGGGACATACAAGAGACCCAGTACTTC.

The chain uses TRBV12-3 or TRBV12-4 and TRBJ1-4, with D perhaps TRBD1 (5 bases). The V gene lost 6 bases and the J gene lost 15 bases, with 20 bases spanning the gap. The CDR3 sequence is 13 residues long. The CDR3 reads CASSAPGRSTVFF. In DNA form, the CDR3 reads TGTGCCAGCAGCGCCCCGGGGCGGTCCACAGTGTTTTTT.

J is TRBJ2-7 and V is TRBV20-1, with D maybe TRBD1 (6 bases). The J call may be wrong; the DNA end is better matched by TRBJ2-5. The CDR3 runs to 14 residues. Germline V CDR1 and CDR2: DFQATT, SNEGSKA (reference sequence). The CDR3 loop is CSASQGVSSETQYF. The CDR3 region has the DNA TGCAGTGCCTCACAGGGAGTTAGTTCGGAGACCCAGTACTTC.

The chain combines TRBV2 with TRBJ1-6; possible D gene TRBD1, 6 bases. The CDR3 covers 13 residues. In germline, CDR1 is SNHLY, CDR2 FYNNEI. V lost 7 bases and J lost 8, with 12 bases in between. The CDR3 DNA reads TGTGCCAGCACTGAGACAGGTGATTCACCCCTCCACTTT. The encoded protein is CASTETGDSPLHF.

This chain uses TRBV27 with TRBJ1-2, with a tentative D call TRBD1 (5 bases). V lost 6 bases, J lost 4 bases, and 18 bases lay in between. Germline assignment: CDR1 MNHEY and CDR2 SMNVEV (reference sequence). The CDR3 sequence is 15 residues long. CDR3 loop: CASSPGPGARYGYTF. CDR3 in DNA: TGTGCCAGCAGCCCAGGTCCCGGGGCCCGCTATGGCTACACCTTC.